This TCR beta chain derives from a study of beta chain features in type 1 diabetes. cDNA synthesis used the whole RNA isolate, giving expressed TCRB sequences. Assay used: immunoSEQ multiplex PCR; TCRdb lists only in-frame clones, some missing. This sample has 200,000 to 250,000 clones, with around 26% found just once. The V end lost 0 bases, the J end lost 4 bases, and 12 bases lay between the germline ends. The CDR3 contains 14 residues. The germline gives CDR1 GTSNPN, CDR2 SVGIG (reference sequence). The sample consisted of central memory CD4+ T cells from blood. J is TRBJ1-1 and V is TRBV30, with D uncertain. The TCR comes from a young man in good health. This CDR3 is CAWSVQGLRTEAFF. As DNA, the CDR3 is TGTGCCTGGAGTGTACAAGGCCTCCGCACTGAAGCTTTCTTT.